Below, 21 T cell receptor beta chains from the same sample are listed, as sequenced in a study of blood T cell repertoires in COVID-19. Sequenced by immunoSEQ multiplex PCR; TCRdb stores in-frame clones only, minus some. The sample carries 270,000 or so clones, roughly 86% recorded once. The specimen sequenced was PBMCs or T cells enriched from blood (not recorded which). The receptors originated from a woman aged 18 to 35 who had recovered from COVID-19.

This clone was recorded a few times. The rearrangement joins TRBV30 to TRBJ1-1; possibly TRBD1 for D (6 bases). Trimming pared 2 bases from V and 3 bases from J, leaving 16 bases between. Germline V gives CDR1 GTSNPN, CDR2 SVGIG (reference sequence). This CDR3 has 15 residues. CDR3 protein: CAWSFPDRGHTEAFF. CDR3 in DNA: TGTGCCTGGAGTTTTCCGGACAGAGGCCACACTGAAGCTTTCTTT.

The rearrangement joins TRBV7-8 to TRBJ2-7; 11 bases are shared with TRBD1. Trimming at V came to 5 bases and at J to 5 bases, leaving 8 bases not matched to a gene. This CDR3 comprises 15 residues. CDR1 is SGHVS, CDR2 FQNEAQ, per germline. The CDR3 DNA follows: TGTGCCAGCAGCCACCAAGGACAGGGGGCAAACGAGCAGTACTTC. The encoded protein is CASSHQGQGANEQYF.

The chain is built from TRBV4-1 and TRBJ2-1; 7 bases agree with TRBD2. Trimming removed 0 bases from V and 14 bases from J; junction bases left unmatched: 10. Germline CDR1 is MGHRA and CDR2 is YSYEKL. The CDR3 has 14 amino acids. The CDR3 sequence is CASSQDSLAATEFF. The CDR3 DNA follows: TGCGCCAGCAGCCAAGATTCCCTAGCGGCTACAGAGTTCTTC.

The chain employs TRBV2 and TRBJ2-3; 11 nucleotides agree with TRBD2. Germline CDR1 SNHLY, CDR2 FYNNEI. J was trimmed by 2 bases and V by 1 base; bases with no gene match: 2. The CDR3 is 16 amino acids. For the CDR3, the DNA is TGTGCCAGCAGTGAAGTAGCGGGGGGGGTCACAGATACGCAGTATTTT. This gives the protein CASSEVAGGVTDTQYF.

This chain connects TRBV4-2 to TRBJ2-5, with 9 bases that match TRBD2. The CDR3 covers 15 residues. CDR1 and CDR2 from the germline V gene are LGHNA and YNFKEQ. V shed 4 bases and J 5 bases; nucleotides not matched to a gene: 8. In nucleotides, the CDR3 is TGTGCCAGCAGCCCACGGACTAGCGTAGGGGAGACCCAGTACTTC. Translating gives CASSPRTSVGETQYF.

The V and J genes are TRBV7-9 and TRBJ2-2, with 9 bases lining up with TRBD2. This CDR3 is 19 amino acids long. Germline CDR1 and CDR2: SEHNR and FQNEAQ (reference sequence). The J segment lost 6 bases and the V segment lost 5 bases, leaving 19 bases of the junction unmatched. The CDR3: CASSPGNSGGAEGSGELFF. The CDR3, as DNA: TGTGCCAGCAGCCCGGGGAATAGCGGGGGCGCCGAGGGTTCCGGGGAGCTGTTTTTT. The full variable domain, rest sourced from reference TRBV7-9 and TRBJ2-2, is DTGVSQNPRHKITKRGQNVTFRCDPISEHNRLYWYRQTLGQGPEFLTYFQNEAQLEKSRLLSDRFSAERPKGSFSTLEIQRTEQGDSAMYLCASSPGNSGGAEGSGELFFGEGSRLTVL.

The chain combines TRBV29-1 with TRBJ1-1; TRBD1 aligns across 11 bases. The CDR3 has 14 amino acids. The V gene end was trimmed by 6 bases and the J gene end by 1 base; junction bases not matched to a gene: 4. Germline lookup yields CDR1 SQVTM and CDR2 ANQGSEA. The CDR3 sequence is CSVRTGGENTEAFF. The DNA of the CDR3 is TGCAGCGTACGGACAGGGGGCGAGAACACTGAAGCTTTCTTT.

The chain couples TRBV7-2 to TRBJ2-1; 16 bases are a match to TRBD2. Looked up from germline, CDR1 is SGHTA and CDR2 is FQGNSA. Losses at the gene ends were 5 bases for V and 8 bases for J; bases not matched to a gene: 15. This CDR3 comprises 19 residues. CDR3 in amino acids: CASSPKLGLAGGRIDEQFF. In DNA form, the CDR3 reads TGTGCCAGCAGCCCGAAACTGGGACTAGCGGGGGGGAGGATCGATGAGCAGTTCTTC.

The V gene is TRBV4-1, the J gene TRBJ1-5, with D hard to call. This CDR3 has 13 residues. V lost 0 bases and J 6 bases, leaving 6 bases between the germline ends. Germline values: CDR1 MGHRA, CDR2 YSYEKL. CDR3 protein: CASSQDLRQPQHF. DNA of the CDR3: TGCGCCAGCAGCCAAGATCTTCGTCAGCCCCAGCATTTT.

This clone was picked up a small number of times. This chain links TRBV28 with TRBJ1-1, with 10 bases matching TRBD1. The V segment lost 5 bases and the J segment 7 bases; nucleotides outside the gene matches: 19. Germline CDR1 reads MDHEN; CDR2 reads SYDVKM. The CDR3 sequence is 18 residues long. The CDR3: CASSPPGQGRFDRGEAFF. The DNA of the CDR3 is TGTGCCAGCAGTCCCCCGGGACAGGGGAGGTTTGACAGGGGTGAAGCTTTCTTT.

The rearrangement joins TRBV3-1 (or the pseudogene TRBV3-2) to TRBJ2-1; 8 bases are a match to TRBD1. There are 17 residues in the CDR3. V dropped 0 bases and J dropped 7; count of bases not matched to a gene: 11. The germline gives CDR1 LGHDT, CDR2 YNNKEL (reference sequence). CDR3 sequence: CASSQDRGQGLWNEQFF. The CDR3 coding sequence is TGTGCCAGCAGCCAAGATCGAGGACAGGGCTTGTGGAATGAGCAGTTCTTC.

This clone was counted a single time. This chain links TRBV29-1 with TRBJ1-2; D uncertain. Trimming pared 3 bases from V and 2 bases from J, leaving 7 bases between. CDR1 and CDR2 (germline): SQVTM, ANQGSEA. This CDR3 contains 12 residues. The CDR3 protein is CSVDRRNYGYTF. The CDR3 nucleotides are TGCAGCGTTGATAGGCGGAACTATGGCTACACCTTC.

This rearrangement joins TRBV7-2 to TRBJ1-2; weak D call: TRBD1 (6 bases). Germline V gene sequence: CDR1 SGHTA, CDR2 FQGNSA. Between the trimmed V and J ends, which lost 6 bases and 7 bases, there was a span of 21 bases. CDR3 length equals 15 residues. In DNA form, the CDR3 reads TGTGCCAGCAGTTCCCCCACGGTGGGGGCCAGTGGCTACACCTTC. It encodes CASSSPTVGASGYTF.

The chain combines TRBV27 with TRBJ1-5; 7 positions agree with TRBD1. V lost 6 bases, J lost 0 bases, and 14 bases stayed unmatched. The length of the CDR3 is 18 residues. Germline V gene data show CDR1 as MNHEY and CDR2 as SMNVEV (reference sequence). CDR3 sequence: CASRNHFGDRNSNQPQHF. CDR3 nucleotide sequence: TGTGCCAGCAGGAATCATTTTGGGGACAGAAATAGCAATCAGCCCCAGCATTTT.

The table lists this clone with a count of one. The chain joins TRBV9 to TRBJ2-3; no reliable D call. V shed 4 bases and J shed 0 bases, with 9 bases lying between them. CDR1 SGDLS and CDR2 YYNGEE come from the germline V gene. CDR3 length equals 14 residues. Here the CDR3 DNA reads TGTGCCAGCAGCAATCCGGAGAGCACAGATACGCAGTATTTT. Protein product: CASSNPESTDTQYF.

The chain couples TRBV27 to TRBJ2-7; TRBD2 matches at 8 bases. The CDR3 is made up of 15 amino acids. Per germline, CDR1 MNHEY and CDR2 SMNVEV (reference sequence). The J segment lost 2 bases and the V segment lost 4 bases, leaving 7 bases of the junction unmatched. The CDR3 DNA reads TGTGCCAGCAGTTCCCGACTAGCGTCCCCCTACGAGCAGTACTTC. This codes for CASSSRLASPYEQYF.

Here the CDR3 reads CASSLRDRGRGETQYF. CDR3 sequence (DNA): TGCGCCAGCAGCCTACGGGACAGGGGGCGAGGAGAGACCCAGTACTTC. V gene TRBV4-3 combines with J gene TRBJ2-5, with TRBD1 identical over 12 bases. The germline CDR1 and CDR2 sequences are LGHNA and YSLEER. V shed 4 bases, J shed 4 bases, and the junction held 7 bases outside the gene matches. This CDR3 region has 16 residues.

The gene calls are TRBV27 and TRBJ1-1; D is possibly TRBD1 (6 bases). V dropped 5 bases and J dropped 3 bases, with 19 bases sitting between them. CDR3 length: 16 amino acids. Germline V CDR1 and CDR2: MNHEY, SMNVEV (reference sequence). The CDR3 nucleotides are TGTGCCAGCAGTCCCACACAGGGTTTAGGTGACACTGAAGCTTTCTTT. As protein: CASSPTQGLGDTEAFF.

The chain has TRBV6-5 and TRBJ1-1; a possible D gene is TRBD1 (5 bases). Germline values: CDR1 MNHEY, CDR2 SVGAGI. The CDR3 totals 14 residues. Trimming shortened V by 6 bases and J by 4 bases, and 15 bases separated the two germline ends. This chain's CDR3 is CASRGEGSGTEAFF. Here the CDR3 DNA reads TGTGCCAGCAGGGGGGAGGGATCGGGCACTGAAGCTTTCTTT.

The chain has TRBV5-5 and TRBJ1-2, with D perhaps TRBD1 (5 bases). CDR3 length equals 14 residues. From germline, CDR1 is SGHKS and CDR2 YYEKEE (reference sequence). With 3 bases removed from V and 4 bases from J, the gap between germline ends came to 13 bases. DNA of the CDR3: TGTGCCAGCAGCTGGGACTACAAAATCTATGGCTACACCTTC. This translates into CASSWDYKIYGYTF.

The chain joins TRBV29-1 to TRBJ2-2; the match to TRBD1 covers 10 bases. CDR1 and CDR2 from the germline V gene are SQVTM and ANQGSEA. There are 15 residues in the CDR3. The V and J ends lost 0 bases and 5 bases, in that order; junction bases with no gene match: 3. CDR3 DNA: TGCAGCGTTGAAGAGGGGACAGGGGTGACCGGGGAGCTGTTTTTT. This codes for CSVEEGTGVTGELFF.